This T cell receptor beta chain was identified in a study of cytomegalovirus exposure and HLA in healthy donors. Study-level results: Donors belonging to an Asian-associated ancestry cluster reportedly showed fewer N-insertions in productive TCRs than the roughly 700-donor mean, according to what a later analysis found.

As concerns this clone: Its target is unknown.

The PCR was carried out with 60 Vbeta primers and 13 Jbeta primers. The table came from immunoSEQ multiplex PCR; TCRdb's copy has only in-frame clones and leaves some out. Among about 120,000 clones, around 62% were seen once, and the ten largest hold roughly 8.6%. The specimen was PBMCs. The sequence was obtained from a middle-aged woman in good health and CMV-seropositive.

The CDR3 is CASSQPRPIYF. The CDR3, as DNA: TGTGCCAGCAGCCAACCTAGGCCCATATATTTT. The chain is built from TRBV14 and TRBJ1-3; D uncertain. V shed 2 bases and J shed 11 bases, with 7 bases lying between them. Germline V lookup: CDR1 SGHDN, CDR2 FVKESK. This CDR3 contains 11 residues.